These T cell receptor beta chains were read from a single sample in a study of shared clonotypes between healthy human individuals. Clones were read by immunoSEQ multiplex PCR, and TCRdb kept only the in-frame ones, dropping some. The sample shows 1,500,000 or so clones, approximately 98.5% of them seen only once. Sequencing used naive CD4+ T cells sorted from blood. The receptors shown here come from a young man in good health. The CDR3 runs from the conserved cysteine through the conserved F or W. The D gene is left open where the match is weak.

J	D	V	CDR3	DNA
TRBJ2-5	TRBD2	TRBV28	CAAGLAEETQYF	TGTGCCGCGGGACTAGCGGAAGAGACCCAGTACTTC
TRBJ2-7	.	TRBV4-3	CASSQDGTETYEQYF	TGCGCCAGCAGCCAAGATGGGACGGAAACCTACGAGCAGTACTTC
TRBJ2-6	.	TRBV5-1	CASSLAGTGANVLTF	TGCGCCAGCAGCTTGGCGGGGACAGGGGCCAACGTCCTGACTTTC
TRBJ2-5	TRBD1	TRBV2	CASRQGQGWETQYF	TGTGCCAGCAGGCAAGGACAGGGCTGGGAGACCCAGTACTTC
TRBJ2-3	TRBD2	TRBV6-5	CASSYSSGSTDTQYF	TGTGCCAGCAGTTACTCTAGCGGGAGCACAGATACGCAGTATTTT
TRBJ2-3	TRBD1	TRBV5-1	CASSSQPGQGADTQYF	TGCGCCAGCAGCTCCCAACCGGGACAGGGGGCAGATACGCAGTATTTT
TRBJ2-1	.	TRBV10-1	CASSERRGPYNEQFF	TGCGCCAGCAGTGAGCGTCGGGGGCCTTACAATGAGCAGTTCTTC
TRBJ2-5	TRBD1	TRBV5-4	CASSLAGDRGPGETQYF	TGTGCCAGCAGCTTGGCCGGTGACAGGGGGCCGGGAGAGACCCAGTACTTC
TRBJ1-1	.	TRBV7-9	CASSFTPNTEAFF	TGTGCCAGCAGCTTTACACCGAACACTGAAGCTTTCTTT
TRBJ2-6	TRBD2	TRBV7-2	CASSPLGGRAPGANVLTF	TGTGCCAGCAGCCCCCTCGGCGGGAGGGCCCCTGGGGCCAACGTCCTGACTTTC
TRBJ2-2	.	TRBV9	CASSVSDTGELFF	TGTGCCAGCAGCGTTTCTGACACCGGGGAGCTGTTTTTT
TRBJ2-7	TRBD2	TRBV9	CASSAGGLAANYEQYF	TGTGCCAGCAGCGCGGGGGGACTAGCAGCAAACTACGAGCAGTACTTC
TRBJ2-1	.	TRBV15	CATSRTHEQFF	TGTGCCACCAGCAGAACCCATGAGCAGTTCTTC
TRBJ2-1	TRBD2	TRBV19	CASSIGTSGYNEQFF	TGTGCCAGTAGTATAGGGACTAGCGGTTACAATGAGCAGTTCTTC
TRBJ2-7	.	TRBV5-1	CASRTQPSMTYEQYF	TGCGCCAGTAGAACTCAGCCGTCGATGACCTACGAGCAGTACTTC
TRBJ2-1	TRBD1	TRBV5-1	CASSLTGQGFDEQFF	TGCGCCAGCAGCTTGACGGGACAGGGGTTCGATGAGCAGTTCTTC
TRBJ1-1	.	TRBV14	CASSRELITEAFF	TGTGCCAGCAGTCGGGAGTTGATCACTGAAGCTTTCTTT
TRBJ1-2	.	TRBV15	CATSRDYGYTF	TGTGCCACCAGCCGAGACTATGGCTACACCTTC
TRBJ2-1	TRBD2	TRBV5-5	CASSPLLAGFVNEQFF	TGTGCCAGCAGCCCGTTACTAGCGGGATTCGTCAATGAGCAGTTCTTC
TRBJ2-5	.	TRBV28	CASSISSRETQYF	TGTGCCAGCAGTATATCTAGTCGGGAGACCCAGTACTTC